This T cell receptor (beta chain) was captured by sequencing in a study of blood T cell repertoires in COVID-19. Overall study context: Sites in the United States, Italy and Spain provided acute and convalescent COVID-19 samples. T cells, B-cell-depleted T cells, or PBMCs supplied cDNA or gDNA.

The CDR3 covers 14 residues. Trimming took 4 bases from V and 3 from J; bases not matched to a gene: 5. CDR1 is LGHNA and CDR2 is YNFKEQ in the germline V gene. Authors' data handling: Reference gene primer amplification in the assay estimated nucleated cell counts. Data came from immunoSEQ multiplex PCR; TCRdb stores just in-frame clones and leaves some out. Clonal size and the V and J genes are those of that table, whereas D and trimming came from the DNA. The sample carries a few hundred thousand clones, roughly 84% recorded once. This clone was seen just once. This sequence was found in a man aged 50 or older with active or convalescent COVID-19. V is TRBV4-2 and J is TRBJ2-5; TRBD1 agrees at 7 bases. What was sequenced was peripheral blood. Written as DNA, the CDR3 is TGTGCCAGCAGCCTTCCGGGACAGAAAGAGACCCAGTACTTC. Its translation is CASSLPGQKETQYF.